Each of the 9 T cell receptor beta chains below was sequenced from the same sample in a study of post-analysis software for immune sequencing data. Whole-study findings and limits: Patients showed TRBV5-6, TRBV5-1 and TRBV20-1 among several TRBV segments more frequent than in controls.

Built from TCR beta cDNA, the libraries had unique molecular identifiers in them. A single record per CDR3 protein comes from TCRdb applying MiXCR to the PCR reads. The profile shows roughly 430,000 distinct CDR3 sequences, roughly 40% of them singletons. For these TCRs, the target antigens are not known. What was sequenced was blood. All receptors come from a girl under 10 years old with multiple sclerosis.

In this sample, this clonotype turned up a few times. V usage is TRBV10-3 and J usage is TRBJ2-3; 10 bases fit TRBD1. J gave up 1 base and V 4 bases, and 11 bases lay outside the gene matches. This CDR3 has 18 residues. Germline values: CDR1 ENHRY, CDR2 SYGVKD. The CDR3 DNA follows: TGTGCCATCAGTGGACAGGGGGCCTATCTTCGCGGCACAGATACGCAGTATTTT. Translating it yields CAISGQGAYLRGTDTQYF.

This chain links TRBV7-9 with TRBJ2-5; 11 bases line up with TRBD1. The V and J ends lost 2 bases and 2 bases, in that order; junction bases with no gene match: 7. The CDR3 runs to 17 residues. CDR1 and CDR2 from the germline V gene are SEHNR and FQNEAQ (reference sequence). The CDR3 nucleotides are TGTGCCAGCAGCTTATACGGGACAGGGGGGTATCAAGAGACCCAGTACTTC. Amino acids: CASSLYGTGGYQETQYF. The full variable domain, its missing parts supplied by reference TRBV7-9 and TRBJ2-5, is DTGVSQNPRHKITKRGQNVTFRCDPISEHNRLYWYRQTLGQGPEFLTYFQNEAQLEKSRLLSDRFSAERPKGSFSTLEIQRTEQGDSAMYLCASSLYGTGGYQETQYFGPGTRLLVL.

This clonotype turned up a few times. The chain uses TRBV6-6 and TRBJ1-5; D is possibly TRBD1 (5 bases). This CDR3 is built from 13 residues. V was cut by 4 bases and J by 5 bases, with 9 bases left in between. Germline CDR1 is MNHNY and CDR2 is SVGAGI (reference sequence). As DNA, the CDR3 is TGTGCCAGCAGTTCCCGGGACCATCAGCCCCAGCATTTT. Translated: CASSSRDHQPQHF.

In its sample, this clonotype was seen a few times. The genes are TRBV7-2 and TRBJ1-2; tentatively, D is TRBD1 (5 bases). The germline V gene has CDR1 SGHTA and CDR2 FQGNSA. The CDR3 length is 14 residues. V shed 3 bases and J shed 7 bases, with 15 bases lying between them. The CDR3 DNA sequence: TGTGCCAGCAGCTTGGGGACTGTTCTCCGTGGCTACACCTTC. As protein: CASSLGTVLRGYTF.

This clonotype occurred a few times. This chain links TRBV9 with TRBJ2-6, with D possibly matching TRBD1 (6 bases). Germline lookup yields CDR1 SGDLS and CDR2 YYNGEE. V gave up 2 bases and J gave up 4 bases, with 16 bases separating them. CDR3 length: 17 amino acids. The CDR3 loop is CASSVNRVWAGANVLTF. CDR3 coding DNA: TGTGCCAGCAGCGTGAACAGGGTCTGGGCCGGGGCCAACGTCCTGACTTTC.

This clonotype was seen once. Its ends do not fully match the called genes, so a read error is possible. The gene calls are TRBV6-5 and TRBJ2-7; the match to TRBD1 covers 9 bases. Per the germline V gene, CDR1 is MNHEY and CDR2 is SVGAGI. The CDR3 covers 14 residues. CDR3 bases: TGTGCCAGCAGTTACGGGACAGGGCTCTACGGGCAGTACTTC. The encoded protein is CASSYGTGLYGQYF.

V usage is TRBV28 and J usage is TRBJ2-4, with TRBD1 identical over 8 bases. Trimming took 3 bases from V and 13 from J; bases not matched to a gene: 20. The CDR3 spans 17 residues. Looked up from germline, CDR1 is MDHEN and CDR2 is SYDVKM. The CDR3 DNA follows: TGTGCCAGCAGTTTCGATAGCGAGGGTGGCAGGGGGCATGAGCAGTACTTC. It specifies CASSFDSEGGRGHEQYF.

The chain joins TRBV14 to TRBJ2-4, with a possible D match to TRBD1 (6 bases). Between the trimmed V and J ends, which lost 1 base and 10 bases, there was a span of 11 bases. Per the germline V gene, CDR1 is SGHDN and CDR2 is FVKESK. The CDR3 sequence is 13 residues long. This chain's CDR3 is CASSQAGTLIQYF. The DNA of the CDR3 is TGTGCCAGCAGCCAAGCCGGGACACTTATTCAGTACTTC.

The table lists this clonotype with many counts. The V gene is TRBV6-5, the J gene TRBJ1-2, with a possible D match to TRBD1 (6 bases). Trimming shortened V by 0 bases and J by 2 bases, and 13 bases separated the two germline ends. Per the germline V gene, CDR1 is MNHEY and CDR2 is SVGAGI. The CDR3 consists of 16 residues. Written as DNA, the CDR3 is TGTGCCAGCAGTTACTCCCCTCGGGGGGCCAACTATGGCTACACCTTC. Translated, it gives CASSYSPRGANYGYTF.